The 23 T cell receptor beta chains below come from one sample, sequenced in a study of blood T cells in healthy people across ages. Sample-barcoded 5' priming and a J-beta primer mix drove a second PCR of 7 to 11 cycles. TCRdb passed the 5' RACE reads through MiXCR, listing each CDR3 protein once. Here the sample spans about 1.1 million distinct CDR3 sequences, more than 30% being singletons. Sequenced material: blood. Receptors originate from a man between 18 and 35 years old in good health.

The V and J genes are TRBV7-3 and TRBJ1-1; no reliable D call. The CDR3 sequence is 15 residues long. V shed 0 bases and J shed 1 base, with 9 bases lying between them. Looked up from germline, CDR1 is SGHTA and CDR2 is FQGTGA. The CDR3 region has the DNA TGTGCCAGCAGCTTAACTCCGGGGAGGAACACTGAAGCTTTCTTT. Its translation: CASSLTPGRNTEAFF.

The chain employs TRBV12-3 or TRBV12-4 and TRBJ1-6, with D perhaps TRBD1 (5 bases). Trimming took 2 bases from V and 11 from J, leaving 13 bases between them. The CDR3 covers 14 residues. The CDR3 reads CASSLSAGRTPLHF. The CDR3 DNA reads as TGTGCCAGCAGTTTAAGCGCAGGGAGGACACCCCTCCACTTT.

This chain joins TRBV7-2 and TRBJ1-2; D not certain. This CDR3 contains 12 residues. CDR1 is SGHTA and CDR2 is FQGNSA in the germline V gene. Trimming took off 4 bases at V and 4 bases at J, with 7 bases between the two ends. Here the CDR3 DNA reads TGTGCCAGCAGCTCTACACCCTATGGCTACACCTTC. Its protein product is CASSSTPYGYTF.

This clonotype has only a few counts. The chain employs TRBV11-1 and TRBJ2-5, with a possible D match to TRBD2 (6 bases). The germline V and J ends were trimmed by 4 bases and 1 base, with 13 bases remaining between them. The germline CDR1 and CDR2 sequences are SGHAT and FQDESV (reference sequence). This CDR3 contains 15 residues. The CDR3 spells CASSSRLVAQETQYF. CDR3 DNA sequence: TGTGCCAGCAGCTCCCGACTAGTGGCCCAAGAGACCCAGTACTTC. Filled out from reference TRBV11-1 and TRBJ2-5, the complete variable domain reads EAEVAQSPRYKITEKSQAVAFWCDPISGHATLYWYRQILGQGPELLVQFQDESVVDDSQLPKDRFSAERLKGVDSTLKIQPAELGDSAMYLCASSSRLVAQETQYFGPGTRLLVL.

The V and J genes are TRBV27 and TRBJ1-1; no firm D call. The CDR3 sequence is 13 residues long. The V gene lost 7 bases and the J gene lost 2 bases, with 11 bases spanning the gap. In germline, CDR1 is MNHEY, CDR2 SMNVEV (reference sequence). The CDR3 sequence: CASKTEVNTEAFF. The CDR3 nucleotides are TGTGCCAGCAAGACCGAGGTAAACACTGAAGCTTTCTTT.

The V and J genes are TRBV9 and TRBJ2-7; a weak D match, TRBD2 (5 bases). CDR3 length equals 14 residues. The V end was cut by 2 bases, the J end by 7 bases, with 16 bases between. CDR1 is SGDLS and CDR2 is YYNGEE in the germline V gene. The CDR3 spells CASSVGGLANEQYF. The CDR3 DNA sequence: TGTGCCAGCAGCGTTGGCGGGTTGGCGAATGAGCAGTACTTC.

The chain links TRBV5-1 to TRBJ2-5; TRBD1 matches at 7 bases. The length of the CDR3 is 15 residues. Per germline, CDR1 SGHRS and CDR2 YFSETQ. V trimming: 0 bases; J trimming: 3 bases; junction bases outside the gene matches: 5. The CDR3: CASSLDGQDEETQYF. As DNA, the CDR3 is TGCGCCAGCAGCTTGGACGGACAGGATGAAGAGACCCAGTACTTC.

The chain carries TRBV24-1 and TRBJ2-3; TRBD1 aligns across 10 bases. The CDR3 is 15 residues long. CDR1 is KGHDR and CDR2 is SFDVKD in the germline V gene. The trim removed 3 bases at V and 5 bases at J, leaving 4 bases unmatched. The CDR3 loop reads CATSDPGQGLDTQYF. As DNA, the CDR3 is TGTGCCACCAGTGATCCGGGACAGGGGTTAGATACGCAGTATTTT.

In this sample, this clonotype turned up many times. The chain couples TRBV5-1 to TRBJ2-1, with TRBD2 as a possible D gene (5 bases). This CDR3 spans 15 amino acids. Germline-derived CDR1 and CDR2 are SGHRS and YFSETQ. Trimming pared 1 base from V and 0 bases from J, leaving 8 bases between. The DNA for the CDR3 is TGCGCCAGCAGCTTGAGGGAGAGCTCCTACAATGAGCAGTTCTTC. Its protein product is CASSLRESSYNEQFF.

The chain uses TRBV6-5 and TRBJ2-1, with D perhaps being TRBD1 or TRBD2 (5 bases each). The CDR3 has 16 amino acids. CDR1 MNHEY and CDR2 SVGAGI come from the germline V gene. V was cut by 0 bases and J by 1 base, with 10 bases left in between. CDR3 sequence: CASSYSWGKSYNEQFF. The CDR3 region has the DNA TGTGCCAGCAGTTACTCTTGGGGGAAATCCTACAATGAGCAGTTCTTC.

This clonotype was detected a few times. This rearrangement joins TRBV6-1 to TRBJ1-1; D uncertain. The CDR3 has 15 amino acids. V was clipped by 3 bases and J by 4 bases, with 15 bases between them. Germline V gene sequence: CDR1 MNHNS, CDR2 SASEGT. CDR3 sequence: CASSENWEAGTEAFF. CDR3 coding DNA: TGTGCCAGCAGTGAGAATTGGGAGGCAGGCACTGAAGCTTTCTTT.

V gene TRBV6-6 combines with J gene TRBJ1-4; 7 nucleotides agree with TRBD1. From germline, CDR1 is MNHNY and CDR2 SVGAGI (reference sequence). The J segment lost 8 bases and the V segment lost 7 bases, leaving 19 bases of the junction unmatched. The CDR3 consists of 17 residues. CDR3 loop: CASTRPSRGLVGEKLFF. In DNA form, the CDR3 reads TGTGCCAGCACCAGACCCTCGAGGGGGCTGGTCGGGGAAAAACTGTTTTTT.

In its sample, this clonotype was seen a few times. J is TRBJ1-1 and V is TRBV7-2; 7 nucleotides align to TRBD1. Germline trimming cut 5 bases from V and 5 bases from J; bases unmatched to any gene: 8. The germline gives CDR1 SGHTA, CDR2 FQGNSA. The CDR3 extends over 14 amino acids. The CDR3: CASSTQGRWTEAFF. The DNA for the CDR3 is TGTGCCAGCAGCACACAGGGGCGGTGGACTGAAGCTTTCTTT.

This clonotype appeared a few times. This chain joins TRBV12-3 or TRBV12-4 and TRBJ2-5; no definite D call. The V end lost 1 base, the J end lost 11 bases, and 11 bases lay between the germline ends. The CDR3 runs 12 residues. CDR3 coding DNA: TGTGCCAGCAGTTTAGATCCGACTGTTCAGTACTTC. Protein: CASSLDPTVQYF.

Here the CDR3 reads CATESGAQETQYF. The DNA of the CDR3 is TGTGCCACAGAGAGCGGGGCACAAGAGACCCAGTACTTC. This chain joins TRBV28 and TRBJ2-5; TRBD2 agrees at 7 bases. Germline V lookup: CDR1 MDHEN, CDR2 SYDVKM. CDR3 size: 13 residues. V lost 10 bases and J lost 2; bases outside the gene matches: 7.

This clonotype was seen a handful of times. This chain connects TRBV30 to TRBJ2-7; D remains ambiguous. Germline assignment: CDR1 GTSNPN and CDR2 SVGIG (reference sequence). The V and J ends lost 0 bases and 5 bases respectively, with 5 bases between them. CDR3 size: 11 residues. CDR3 sequence reads: CAWSVRDEQYF. The CDR3 coding sequence is TGTGCCTGGAGTGTTCGGGACGAGCAGTACTTC. Supplemented by reference TRBV30 and TRBJ2-7, the full variable domain reads SQTIHQWPATLVQPVGSPLSLECTVEGTSNPNLYWYRQAAGRGLQLLFYSVGIGQISSEVPQNLSASRPQDRQFILSSKKLLLSDSGFYLCAWSVRDEQYFGPGTRLTVT.

A few counts support this clonotype. The chain is built from TRBV6-1 and TRBJ1-5, with TRBD1 identical over 8 bases. The germline CDR1 and CDR2 sequences are MNHNS and SASEGT. V lost 5 bases, J lost 7 bases, and 7 bases stayed unmatched. This CDR3 has 14 residues. The CDR3 DNA follows: TGTGCCAGCAGTAAAACAGGGGGAGGGCAGCCCCAGCATTTT. Its protein is CASSKTGGGQPQHF.

This chain links TRBV29-1 with TRBJ2-4; D perhaps matches TRBD2 (5 bases). The J call could be wrong; TRBJ2-7 is a better fit for the DNA end. The V gene's germline CDR1 is SQVTM and CDR2 ANQGSEA. The CDR3 loop spans 13 amino acids. The CDR3 is CSVEYGGEYEQYF. Here the CDR3 DNA reads TGCAGCGTTGAATATGGTGGGGAGTACGAGCAGTACTTC.

This clonotype has only a few counts. This chain joins TRBV4-2 and TRBJ2-3; 9 bases are a match to TRBD1. The CDR3 extends over 15 amino acids. Germline V gene lookup returns CDR1 LGHNA and CDR2 YNFKEQ. V lost 3 bases and J lost 4; bases outside the gene matches: 5. CDR3 sequence reads: CASSQAGTGSDTQYF. The CDR3, as DNA: TGTGCCAGCAGCCAGGCCGGGACAGGGTCAGATACGCAGTATTTT.

In this sample, this clonotype turned up a few times. The chain links TRBV7-2 to TRBJ2-2; D perhaps matches TRBD1 (6 bases). The V end lost 2 bases, the J end lost 4 bases, and 20 bases lay between the germline ends. The length of the CDR3 is 18 residues. Germline V gives CDR1 SGHTA, CDR2 FQGNSA. The CDR3 sequence: CASSLPRTQGFVTGELFF. CDR3 DNA: TGTGCCAGCAGCTTACCCCGTACGCAGGGGTTTGTCACCGGGGAGCTGTTTTTT.

The V and J genes are TRBV29-1 and TRBJ2-4; TRBD1 or TRBD2 may be the D gene (5 bases each). The CDR3 loop spans 14 amino acids. CDR1 is SQVTM and CDR2 is ANQGSEA in the germline V gene. Trimming stripped 6 bases from V and 1 base from J, with 13 bases between. As DNA, the CDR3 is TGCAGCGTAGGGCGCGAGGGGGCCAAAAACATTCAGTACTTC. The encoded protein is CSVGREGAKNIQYF.

This clonotype was counted between two and nine times. This chain joins TRBV27 and TRBJ1-1; D remains unclear. The CDR3 is made up of 14 amino acids. Germline V CDR1 and CDR2: MNHEY, SMNVEV (reference sequence). Trimming took 5 bases from V and 1 from J, leaving 11 bases between them. Here the CDR3 reads CASSVREGNTEAFF. CDR3 DNA sequence: TGTGCCAGCAGTGTACGAGAGGGGAACACTGAAGCTTTCTTT.

Notes on this clonotype: A junction end diverges from the germline sequence, so it may reflect a read error. The genes are TRBV6-5 and TRBJ2-4; D is unclear. Matching the DNA end better, TRBJ2-7 makes the J call doubtful. The CDR3 loop spans 14 amino acids. Per germline, CDR1 MNHEY and CDR2 SVGAGI. This CDR3 is CACSYSSLGYEQYF. CDR3 in DNA: TGTGCCTGCAGTTACTCATCACTGGGGTACGAGCAGTACTTC.